This TCR beta chain is from a study of T cell responses to AZD1222 COVID-19 vaccine. Overall study context: Pooled in the analysis were second doses at about 4 or about 12 weeks. The study's findings and limits: Donors were mostly white British, more females; clonal diversity possibly underestimated.

This table comes from immunoSEQ multiplex PCR, and its TCRdb copy is limited to in-frame clones, with some not included. The repertoire has around 120,000 clones, more than 90% of them found once; the top ten carry 1.2%. As regards this clone: Antigen: not known.

The CDR3 covers 15 residues. The ends were cut back, 4 bases at V and 0 bases at J, with 11 bases in the middle. CDR1 and CDR2 (germline): SGDLS, YYNGEE. The chain uses TRBV9 and TRBJ1-3; a possible D gene is TRBD1 (5 bases). The clonotype comes from an adult in good health. The sample in question was peripheral blood, obtained on day 0 of AZD1222 vaccination. As DNA, the CDR3 is TGTGCCAGCAGCCCGGGGACGCCCTCTGGAAACACCATATATTTT. Translation gives CASSPGTPSGNTIYF.